A single sample gave rise to the 18 T cell receptor beta chains below, sequenced in a study of shared clonotypes between healthy human individuals. Some clones are missing from TCRdb's copy, which holds only in-frame ones; the method was immunoSEQ multiplex PCR. The top ten clones hold less than 0.15% of a sample with under 2,500,000 clones, 90% to 97% of them seen once. The sequencing input was naive CD4+ T cells sorted from blood. As for subset: CD45RA+ positively selected. These receptors were taken from a man aged 18 to 30 in good health.

The chain recombines TRBV11-2 with TRBJ2-3; TRBD1 or TRBD2 may be the D gene (6 bases each). This CDR3 spans 17 amino acids. Germline V gene lookup returns CDR1 SGHAT and CDR2 FQNNGV. V gave up 0 bases and J gave up 1 base, with 14 bases separating them. CDR3 region: CASSLDSRGRGTDTQYF. Here the CDR3 DNA reads TGTGCCAGCAGCTTAGATTCACGGGGGCGAGGCACAGATACGCAGTATTTT.

About this clone itself: The same CDR3 also results from other DNA sequences found in this sample. The rearrangement links TRBV7-9 to TRBJ2-7; TRBD1 matches at 8 bases. CDR1 and CDR2 from the germline V gene are SEHNR and FQNEAQ (reference sequence). After removal of 6 bases from V and 2 bases from J, the junction contained 6 bases not matched to a gene. This CDR3 is 14 amino acids long. CDR3 protein: CASSPGQGPYEQYF. The DNA of the CDR3 is TGTGCCAGCAGTCCTGGACAGGGCCCCTACGAGCAGTACTTC.

V usage is TRBV28 and J usage is TRBJ2-3; D is ambiguous. Germline-derived CDR1 and CDR2 are MDHEN and SYDVKM. The V gene lost 5 bases and the J gene lost 0 bases, with 9 bases spanning the gap. This CDR3 spans 14 amino acids. CDR3 nucleotides: TGTGCCAGCAGTATACAGAGTAGCACAGATACGCAGTATTTT. Protein sequence: CASSIQSSTDTQYF.

This chain connects TRBV20-1 to TRBJ2-1; possible D gene TRBD1, 5 bases. Germline V gene lookup returns CDR1 DFQATT and CDR2 SNEGSKA (reference sequence). The length of the CDR3 is 11 residues. Trimming took off 2 bases at V and 12 bases at J, with 11 bases between the two ends. The chain's CDR3 is CSARLGAGQFF. CDR3 DNA: TGCAGTGCTAGACTTGGGGCCGGGCAGTTCTTC.

Turning to this clone: Other DNA sequences of this sample code for an identical CDR3. The chain couples TRBV28 to TRBJ2-7, with TRBD2 identical over 9 bases. Germline CDR1 reads MDHEN; CDR2 reads SYDVKM. Trimming at V came to 5 bases and at J to 1 base, leaving 6 bases not matched to a gene. This CDR3 is 15 amino acids long. Written as DNA, the CDR3 is TGTGCCAGCAGTCTTAGCGGGGGAGCATCCTACGAGCAGTACTTC. Its translation is CASSLSGGASYEQYF. Together with reference TRBV28 and TRBJ2-7, the CDR3 gives the full variable domain: DVKVTQSSRYLVKRTGEKVFLECVQDMDHENMFWYRQDPGLGLRLIYFSYDVKMKEKGDIPEGYSVSREKKERFSLILESASTNQTSMYLCASSLSGGASYEQYFGPGTRLTVT.

This chain uses TRBV15 with TRBJ2-7; D possibly corresponds to TRBD1 (5 bases). Trimming shortened V by 0 bases and J by 11 bases, and 20 bases separated the two germline ends. CDR1 is LNHNV and CDR2 is YYDKDF in the germline V gene (reference sequence). This CDR3 has 15 residues. The DNA of the CDR3 is TGTGCCACCAGCAGAGATCGGTCGACAGCCCCTGAGGAGTACTTC. Its protein product is CATSRDRSTAPEEYF.

Points on this clone: This specimen includes other DNA sequences encoding the same CDR3. The chain recombines TRBV9 with TRBJ2-6; D gene unclear. Germline CDR1 reads SGDLS; CDR2 reads YYNGEE. The CDR3 runs 14 residues. V lost 0 bases, J lost 4 bases, and 5 bases lay in between. CDR3 loop: CASSVASGANVLTF. CDR3 DNA sequence: TGTGCCAGCAGCGTAGCTTCGGGGGCCAACGTCCTGACTTTC.

This clone was detected only once. The chain combines TRBV4-3 with TRBJ2-7; 10 bases are shared with TRBD1. The V gene's germline CDR1 is LGHNA and CDR2 YSLEER. There are 15 residues in the CDR3. V trimming: 1 base; J trimming: 2 bases; junction bases outside the gene matches: 2. CDR3 DNA: TGCGCCAGCAGCCAAGCGGGGACAGGGGCCTACGAGCAGTACTTC. As protein: CASSQAGTGAYEQYF.

The chain has TRBV10-3 and TRBJ2-1; 8 bases align to TRBD2. This CDR3 has 13 amino acids. Per the germline V gene, CDR1 is ENHRY and CDR2 is SYGVKD. The junction had 6 bases not matched to a gene; V was cut back by 0 bases and J by 14 bases. CDR3: CAISESERGQEFF. Written as DNA, the CDR3 is TGTGCCATCAGTGAGTCTGAGCGGGGGCAGGAGTTCTTC.

The chain is built from TRBV10-3 and TRBJ2-1; tentative D call: TRBD1 (5 bases). The germline V and J ends were trimmed by 2 bases and 1 base, with 9 bases remaining between them. The germline gives CDR1 ENHRY, CDR2 SYGVKD. The CDR3 is 15 amino acids. CDR3 nucleotides: TGTGCCATCAGTGAGACGGACACTTCCTACAATGAGCAGTTCTTC. Translated: CAISETDTSYNEQFF.

The V and J genes are TRBV29-1 and TRBJ2-3; 11 nucleotides align to TRBD2. From germline, CDR1 is SQVTM and CDR2 ANQGSEA. V lost 5 bases, J lost 0 bases, and 7 bases stayed unmatched. The CDR3 loop spans 16 amino acids. This CDR3 is CSVLGTSGTSTDTQYF. The DNA for the CDR3 is TGCAGCGTTTTGGGGACTAGCGGAACTAGCACAGATACGCAGTATTTT.

As concerns this clone: Other DNA sequences in the same sample also yield this CDR3. V usage is TRBV30 and J usage is TRBJ1-6; unclear D gene. Germline CDR1 reads GTSNPN; CDR2 reads SVGIG (reference sequence). Trimming shortened V by 3 bases and J by 7 bases, and 10 bases separated the two germline ends. This CDR3 has 13 residues. CDR3 sequence (DNA): TGTGCCTGGAGCCGGGAGTTCAATTCACCCCTCCACTTT. The encoded protein is CAWSREFNSPLHF. The whole variable domain, filled in from reference TRBV30 and TRBJ1-6, reads SQTIHQWPATLVQPVGSPLSLECTVEGTSNPNLYWYRQAAGRGLQLLFYSVGIGQISSEVPQNLSASRPQDRQFILSSKKLLLSDSGFYLCAWSREFNSPLHFGNGTRLTVT.

The chain recombines TRBV4-1 with TRBJ2-5; 7 positions match TRBD1. J gave up 5 bases and V 0 bases, and 9 bases lay outside the gene matches. In germline, CDR1 is MGHRA, CDR2 YSYEKL. CDR3 length: 16 amino acids. The CDR3 reads CASSQDLNRGYETQYF. In nucleotides, the CDR3 is TGCGCCAGCAGCCAAGATCTCAACAGGGGATACGAGACCCAGTACTTC.

This sequence joins TRBV6-1 and TRBJ1-4; TRBD1 might be the D (5 bases). CDR1 MNHNS and CDR2 SASEGT come from the germline V gene. The V end lost 3 bases, the J end lost 8 bases, and 10 bases lay between the germline ends. The CDR3 is 13 residues long. The CDR3 DNA sequence: TGTGCCAGCAGTGACGCGGGACGCGAAAAACTGTTTTTT. The encoded protein is CASSDAGREKLFF.

This chain links TRBV2 with TRBJ2-5; D ambiguous. Germline CDR1 is SNHLY and CDR2 is FYNNEI. V was clipped by 8 bases and J by 6 bases, with 16 bases between them. This CDR3 contains 13 residues. CDR3 sequence: CASGLDWEQTQYF. The CDR3 nucleotides read TGTGCCAGCGGTCTCGACTGGGAACAGACCCAGTACTTC.

As for this clone: The sample has other DNA sequences that encode this CDR3 too. The rearrangement joins TRBV15 to TRBJ2-7; 7 bases line up with TRBD1. The CDR3 runs to 14 residues. The V gene end was trimmed by 1 base and the J gene end by 2 bases; junction bases not matched to a gene: 2. Germline CDR1 and CDR2: LNHNV and YYDKDF (reference sequence). In DNA form, the CDR3 reads TGTGCCACCAGCAGAGGACAGGGAGCCTACGAGCAGTACTTC. It is translated as CATSRGQGAYEQYF. The whole variable domain, filled in from reference TRBV15 and TRBJ2-7, reads DAMVIQNPRYQVTQFGKPVTLSCSQTLNHNVMYWYQQKSSQAPKLLFHYYDKDFNNEADTPDNFQSRRPNTSFCFLDIRSPGLGDTAMYLCATSRGQGAYEQYFGPGTRLTVT.

The chain uses TRBV5-6 and TRBJ1-2; D may be TRBD1 (6 bases). The CDR3 has 17 residues. With 0 bases removed from V and 6 bases from J, the gap between germline ends came to 21 bases. Germline V gene data show CDR1 as SGHDT and CDR2 as YYEEEE. As DNA, the CDR3 is TGTGCCAGCAGCTTGGCACCGGGACAACTCCAAACACATGGCTACACCTTC. Translated: CASSLAPGQLQTHGYTF.

The chain carries TRBV4-3 and TRBJ1-2; D remains unclear. From germline, CDR1 is LGHNA and CDR2 YSLEER. This CDR3 contains 15 residues. V lost 0 bases and J 4 bases, leaving 12 bases between the germline ends. This CDR3 is CASSQEGRLPYGYTF. DNA for the CDR3: TGCGCCAGCAGCCAAGAAGGAAGGTTGCCCTATGGCTACACCTTC.